The 3 T cell receptor beta chains in this list originate from one sample, sequenced in a study of response to subunit inactivated influenza vaccine. One entry per CDR3 protein, called by TCRdb with MiXCR from the RT-PCR reads. The sample yields some 640,000 distinct CDR3 sequences, approximately 15% seen once. Sequences were derived from PBMCs from blood, sampled around 14 days before vaccination. The source of these receptors is a man between 45 and 60 years old who received an inactivated influenza vaccine.

This clonotype was detected a few times. This rearrangement joins TRBV12-3 or TRBV12-4 to TRBJ1-2, with unresolved D. CDR3 length equals 14 residues. V was cut by 6 bases and J by 1 base, with 12 bases left in between. The CDR3 DNA is TGTGCCAGCAGCCTTGAACAGCGTAACTATGGCTACACCTTC. This encodes CASSLEQRNYGYTF.

This clonotype was found many times. The CDR3: CSAGTGPYEQYF. The CDR3 DNA reads as TGCAGCGCCGGGACAGGACCCTACGAGCAGTACTTC. This chain connects TRBV29-1 to TRBJ2-7, with 8 bases matching TRBD1. The CDR3 is made up of 12 amino acids. The V segment lost 7 bases and the J segment 2 bases; nucleotides outside the gene matches: 4. The germline V gene encodes CDR1 SQVTM and CDR2 ANQGSEA.

The chain carries TRBV12-3 or TRBV12-4 and TRBJ2-6; no reliable D call. The CDR3 length is 15 residues. Trimming took off 8 bases at V and 0 bases at J, with 11 bases between the two ends. CDR3 amino acids: CASALWGSGANVLTF. In nucleotides, the CDR3 is TGTGCCAGCGCCCTTTGGGGCTCTGGGGCCAACGTCCTGACTTTC.